This T cell receptor (beta chain) was recovered during a study of shared clonotypes between healthy human individuals. Looking at the study overall: The donor pool was made up of two women and a few men aged 18 to 49.

Trimming stripped 6 bases from V and 0 bases from J, with 15 bases between. The CDR3 loop spans 16 amino acids. Germline V gives CDR1 SNHLY, CDR2 FYNNEI. Method: immunoSEQ multiplex PCR; TCRdb's copy keeps in-frame clones and lacks some. The table has 450,000 to 500,000 clones, about 85% seen once; the top ten hold about 13%. With unsorted samples, genomic DNA was obtained from about 90 million PBMCs. The chain recombines TRBV2 with TRBJ1-3; perhaps TRBD1 as D (6 bases). The TCR sequence derives from a woman between 40 and 55 years old in good health. Some clones in this sample may be carry-over from other donors' samples. Sequencing input: PBMCs. The DNA of the CDR3 is TGTGCCAGCAGACGCGAGGCCAGGGGCTCTGGAAACACCATATATTTT. Amino acids: CASRREARGSGNTIYF.